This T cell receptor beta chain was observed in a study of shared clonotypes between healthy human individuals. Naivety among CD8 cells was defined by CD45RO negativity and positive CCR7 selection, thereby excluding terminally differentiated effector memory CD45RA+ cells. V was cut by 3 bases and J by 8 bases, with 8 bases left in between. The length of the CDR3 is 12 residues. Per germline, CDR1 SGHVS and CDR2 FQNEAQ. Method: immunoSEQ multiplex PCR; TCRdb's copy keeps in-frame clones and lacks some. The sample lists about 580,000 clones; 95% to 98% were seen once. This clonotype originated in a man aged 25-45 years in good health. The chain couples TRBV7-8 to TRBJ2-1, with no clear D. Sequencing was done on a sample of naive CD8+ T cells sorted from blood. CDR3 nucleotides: TGTGCCAGCAGCTTCCTAGGCTATGAGCAGTTCTTC. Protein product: CASSFLGYEQFF.